This T cell receptor beta chain was profiled in a study of T cells after yellow fever vaccination. There are many counts of this clonotype. The TCR cDNA carried a universal primer site and UMIs from 5'RACE template switching. TCRdb reprocessed the 5' RACE reads via MiXCR and lists one record per CDR3 protein. The repertoire holds 450,000 to 650,000 distinct CDR3 sequences, with approximately 12% as singletons. The CDR3 totals 11 residues. The V and J ends lost 6 bases and 2 bases respectively, with 4 bases between them. The specimen was PBMCs, collected on the day of the yellow fever booster vaccination. The rearrangement uses TRBV12-3 or TRBV12-4 and TRBJ1-2, with D hard to call. This sequence was found in a young man who received the YFV17D yellow fever vaccine. CDR3 bases: TGTGCCAGCAGGGAGAACTATGGCTACACCTTC. Its protein is CASRENYGYTF.